The rows below give T cell receptor beta chains drawn from one sample of a study of T cell changes during pregnancy in multiple sclerosis. The data were produced by immunoSEQ multiplex PCR, yet TCRdb's version contains in-frame clones alone and is incomplete. The table includes 25,000 to 40,000 clones, 80% to 90% detected once. The sequenced sample was CD8+ T cells from peripheral blood mononuclear cells, obtained before pregnancy. These TCRs come from a female donor with multiple sclerosis, enrolled in a pregnancy study. Both conserved end residues are part of each CDR3. The D gene is left open where the match is weak. A clone size is listed for some rows: how often the clone was seen (once, few, many), or a class if it is expanded.

>TRBJ1-2|TRBD1|NA|TRBV19
CASTLDRAGNYGYTF
TGTGCCAGTACCCTGGACAGGGCCGGTAACTATGGCTACACCTTC
>TRBJ1-2|NA|once|TRBV6-1
CASTMSEIYGYTF
TGTGCCAGCACCATGTCGGAGATCTATGGCTACACCTTC
>TRBJ2-3|NA|NA|TRBV25-1
CASSETNTDTQYF
TGTGCCAGCAGTGAGACAAATACAGATACGCAGTATTTT
>TRBJ2-7|NA|NA|TRBV4-1
CASSHAYRDPLYEQYF
TGCGCCAGCAGCCACGCCTACAGGGATCCCCTTTACGAGCAGTACTTC
>TRBJ2-2|NA|NA|TRBV28
CASSTGWGAGELFF
TGTGCCAGCAGTACGGGGTGGGGAGCCGGGGAGCTGTTTTTT
>TRBJ2-5|TRBD2|NA|TRBV7-3
CASSLNSGGKETQYF
TGTGCCAGCAGCTTAAACAGCGGGGGGAAAGAGACCCAGTACTTC
>TRBJ2-6|NA|NA|TRBV9
CASRDSWQHSGANVLTF
TGTGCCAGCAGGGACTCGTGGCAGCACTCTGGGGCCAACGTCCTGACTTTC
>TRBJ2-7|NA|NA|TRBV7-9
CASSLSHGGLHEQYF
TGTGCCAGCAGCCTCTCCCACGGGGGTCTCCACGAGCAGTACTTC
>TRBJ1-6|NA|NA|TRBV6-5
CASSYSKGLPLHF
TGTGCCAGCAGTTACTCGAAGGGGCTCCCCCTCCACTTT
>TRBJ1-2|TRBD1|once|TRBV10-3
CAISGGTGGNYGYTF
TGTGCCATCAGCGGGGGGACAGGGGGAAACTATGGCTACACCTTC
>TRBJ2-3|TRBD1|many|TRBV6-4
CASSDGGQGGTDTQYF
TGTGCCAGCAGTGACGGAGGACAGGGAGGCACAGATACGCAGTATTTT
>TRBJ2-7|NA|NA|TRBV7-2
CASSRSSYEQYF
TGTGCCAGCAGCCGGAGCTCCTACGAGCAGTACTTC
>TRBJ2-2|NA|NA|TRBV12-5
CASRIGGNTGELFF
TGTGCTAGCCGGATTGGAGGAAACACCGGGGAGCTGTTTTTT
>TRBJ2-7|TRBD1|NA|TRBV5-8
CASSSSTGEWGSYEQYF
TGTGCCAGCAGCTCATCCACAGGGGAGTGGGGCTCTTACGAGCAGTACTTC
>TRBJ1-1|NA|NA|TRBV5-5
CASSINRATEAFF
TGTGCCAGCAGCATCAACAGGGCCACTGAAGCTTTCTTT
>TRBJ1-5|TRBD1|NA|TRBV5-8
CASKDRGFNQPQHF
TGTGCCAGCAAGGACAGGGGATTCAATCAGCCCCAGCATTTT
>TRBJ2-1|NA|NA|TRBV6-1
CASSEELATETYNEQFF
TGTGCCAGCAGTGAAGAGCTAGCGACTGAAACCTACAATGAGCAGTTCTTC
>TRBJ1-2|NA|NA|TRBV2
CASSEYLGGREGYTF
TGTGCCAGCAGTGAATATTTAGGGGGGCGGGAGGGCTACACCTTC
>TRBJ1-1|NA|NA|TRBV30
CAWSAAGSMAFF
TGTGCCTGGAGTGCCGCAGGGTCGATGGCTTTCTTT
>TRBJ2-2|NA|NA|TRBV29-1
CSVERAGELFF
TGCAGCGTAGAGAGGGCCGGGGAGCTGTTTTTT
>TRBJ1-1|NA|NA|TRBV11-1
CASSPWRENTEAFF
TGTGCCAGCAGCCCTTGGCGGGAGAACACTGAAGCTTTCTTT
>TRBJ2-3|NA|NA|TRBV27
CASSVKGEWDTQYF
TGTGCCAGCTCGGTTAAGGGGGAATGGGATACGCAGTATTTT
>TRBJ1-1|NA|NA|TRBV25-1
CASSPGEGTEAFF
TGTGCCAGCAGTCCTGGGGAGGGGACTGAAGCTTTCTTT
>TRBJ2-7|TRBD1|NA|TRBV6-5
CASSWDRNSYEQYF
TGTGCCAGCAGTTGGGACAGAAACTCCTACGAGCAGTACTTC
>TRBJ2-2|NA|NA|TRBV2
CASSDFNLYTGELFF
TGTGCCAGCAGTGATTTCAATCTCTATACCGGGGAGCTGTTTTTT
>TRBJ2-3|NA|NA|TRBV6-4
CASSDSGAGTDTQYF
TGTGCCAGCAGTGACTCAGGGGCTGGCACAGATACGCAGTATTTT
>TRBJ2-2|NA|NA|TRBV9
CASSVARGIGELFF
TGTGCCAGCAGCGTAGCACGAGGAATCGGGGAGCTGTTTTTT
>TRBJ2-7|NA|NA|TRBV5-1
CASSLVGSSYEQYF
TGCGCCAGCAGCTTGGTTGGGAGCTCCTACGAGCAGTACTTC
>TRBJ2-7|TRBD2|NA|TRBV2
CASSEYGGSSYEQYF
TGTGCCAGCAGTGAATATGGCGGGAGCTCCTACGAGCAGTACTTC
>TRBJ2-1|TRBD2|once|TRBV7-3
CASSSAGGSNEQFF
TGTGCCAGCAGCTCAGCGGGGGGAAGCAATGAGCAGTTCTTC
>TRBJ1-5|NA|NA|TRBV7-9
CASSLGAGNQPQHF
TGTGCCAGCAGCTTAGGGGCTGGTAATCAGCCCCAGCATTTT
>TRBJ2-3|TRBD2|many|TRBV4-3
CASSHSGTSGADTQYF
TGCGCCAGCAGCCATTCCGGGACTAGCGGGGCAGATACGCAGTATTTT
>TRBJ2-2|NA|NA|TRBV7-6
CASSLAGQNTGELFF
TGTGCCAGCAGCTTAGCGGGACAGAACACCGGGGAGCTGTTTTTT
>TRBJ2-3|NA|once|TRBV7-9
CASSLGDTTDTQYF
TGTGCCAGCAGCTTAGGGGACACCACAGATACGCAGTATTTT
>TRBJ2-7|TRBD2|many|TRBV12-5
CASGSGTSGGAYEQYF
TGTGCTAGTGGTTCCGGGACTAGCGGGGGGGCCTACGAGCAGTACTTC
>TRBJ2-7|NA|once|TRBV7-6
CASSLDPGDSSYEQYF
TGTGCCAGCAGCTTAGACCCAGGGGATTCCTCCTACGAGCAGTACTTC
>TRBJ1-3|NA|NA|TRBV10-3
CAISDLTGNSGNTIYF
TGTGCCATCAGTGACCTAACCGGGAACTCTGGAAACACCATATATTTT
>TRBJ2-1|TRBD2|few|TRBV6-5
CASSLRGGEQFF
TGTGCCAGCAGCCTACGGGGGGGCGAGCAGTTCTTC
>TRBJ1-2|NA|once|TRBV6-1
CASGPPSGNYGYTF
TGTGCCAGCGGCCCCCCTTCGGGAAACTATGGCTACACCTTC
>TRBJ2-3|TRBD2|NA|TRBV5-5
CASRGLAGGTSTDTQYF
TGTGCCAGCAGAGGACTAGCGGGAGGAACTAGCACAGATACGCAGTATTTT
>TRBJ2-7|NA|NA|TRBV4-1
CASSQLTFYEQYF
TGCGCCAGCAGCCAACTAACGTTCTACGAGCAGTACTTC
>TRBJ1-6|NA|NA|TRBV19
CASSSENSPLHF
TGTGCCAGTAGTTCGGAGAATTCACCCCTCCACTTT
>TRBJ2-7|TRBD2|NA|TRBV14
CASSGIAGGIEQYF
TGTGCCAGCAGCGGGATAGCGGGAGGGATCGAGCAGTACTTC
>TRBJ2-3|TRBD2|NA|TRBV6-4
CASSDSAGGPDTQYF
TGTGCCAGCAGTGACTCCGCGGGGGGGCCAGATACGCAGTATTTT
>TRBJ2-7|NA|NA|TRBV4-1
CASSQVQDPSYEQYF
TGCGCCAGCAGCCAAGTACAGGACCCATCCTACGAGCAGTACTTC
>TRBJ1-1|TRBD1|few|TRBV9
CASSASDREDTEAFF
TGTGCCAGCAGCGCTTCTGACAGGGAGGACACTGAAGCTTTCTTT
>TRBJ2-3|TRBD1|NA|TRBV10-3
CAISRQGDTDTQYF
TGTGCCATCAGTAGACAGGGGGACACAGATACGCAGTATTTT
>TRBJ2-2|NA|NA|TRBV6-6
CASSPGLGEGGELFF
TGTGCCAGCAGCCCCGGACTTGGAGAGGGCGGGGAGCTGTTTTTT
>TRBJ2-2|NA|medium-sized|TRBV6-1
CASSEVIDGQGELFF
TGTGCCAGCAGTGAGGTTATCGACGGACAAGGGGAGCTGTTTTTT
>TRBJ2-3|NA|NA|TRBV7-3
CASSLGHVTDTQYF
TGTGCCAGCAGCTTGGGACATGTCACAGATACGCAGTATTTT
>TRBJ1-2|TRBD1|once|TRBV5-5
CASSPGTVYGYTF
TGTGCCAGCAGCCCAGGGACAGTATATGGCTACACCTTC
>TRBJ2-3|NA|NA|TRBV15
CATSTVSVGTDTQYF
TGTGCCACCAGCACGGTTTCGGTGGGCACAGATACGCAGTATTTT
>TRBJ1-1|TRBD1|NA|TRBV4-3
CASSQDPPQGVKTEAFF
TGCGCCAGCAGCCAAGATCCCCCCCAGGGGGTGAAAACTGAAGCTTTCTTT
>TRBJ2-5|TRBD1|once|TRBV7-9
CASSPGTGGQETQYF
TGTGCCAGCAGCCCAGGGACAGGGGGCCAAGAGACCCAGTACTTC
>TRBJ2-5|TRBD2|NA|TRBV2
CASSAGLAGGPGANQETQYF
TGTGCCAGCAGTGCGGGACTAGCGGGAGGGCCTGGGGCCAACCAAGAGACCCAGTACTTC
>TRBJ2-2|NA|NA|TRBV11-3
CASSSRDSQAGELFF
TGTGCCAGCAGCTCCAGGGACTCGCAGGCCGGGGAGCTGTTTTTT
>TRBJ2-7|TRBD2|NA|TRBV18
CASSPPSGGDGRYF
TGTGCCAGCTCACCACCATCGGGAGGGGACGGCAGGTACTTC
>TRBJ2-7|TRBD2|NA|TRBV28
CASSETSGSSYEQYF
TGTGCCAGCAGTGAGACTAGCGGGAGCTCCTACGAGCAGTACTTC
>TRBJ1-1|TRBD1|few|TRBV9
CASSLRDSTEAFF
TGTGCCAGCAGCTTGAGGGACAGCACTGAAGCTTTCTTT